This T cell receptor (beta chain) was identified during a study of blood T cell repertoires in COVID-19. The wider study: The origin of the acute and convalescent COVID-19 samples was the United States, Italy and Spain. The analysed material was cDNA or gDNA that came from T cells, B-cell-depleted T cells, or PBMCs.

This clone was detected once. CDR3 length: 12 residues. V gave up 6 bases and J gave up 5 bases; unmatched junction bases: 2. In the study's own analysis: Reference gene primer amplification yielded estimated nucleated cell counts. Assay: immunoSEQ multiplex PCR; the TCRdb copy retains only in-frame clones and omits some. The DNA was the basis for D and trimming; V, J and clone size are from that table. This table has roughly 100,000 clones, 84% appearing once. This chain joins TRBV12-3 or TRBV12-4 and TRBJ1-2; 8 positions match TRBD1. This TCR was sampled from a human donor in a cohort sampled during active or convalescent COVID-19. Sequenced sample: peripheral blood. CDR3 coding DNA: TGTGCCAGCAGCAGACAGGGGTATGGCTACACCTTC. This encodes CASSRQGYGYTF.